This T cell receptor beta chain was observed in a study of T cell responses to AZD1222 COVID-19 vaccine (dated by TCRdb to about 2021). Context from the whole study: AZD1222 recipients with second doses at about 4 weeks or about 12 weeks were pooled, because spike-specific TCR depth and breadth did not differ between schedules. TCR sequencing was performed for roughly 250 trial participants, of whom some 200 were given two doses of AZD1222 and some 25 were given two doses of MenACWY control vaccine. Trial participants were enrolled by age into subgroups of 18-55, 56-69 and 70-plus years, and approximately 150, 30 and 60 TCR-sequenced participants, respectively, were included in these subgroups. Here is what the overall study found, with its caveats: Only six or seven AZD1222 recipients were SARS-CoV-2 seropositive at baseline, limiting conclusions about previously exposed vaccinees. Most participants were white British and females outnumbered males, and the authors suggested that clonal diversity may have been underestimated. In the small 56-69-year group, the increase in depth fell short of significance, most likely because of low power. Spike-specific TCR breadth and depth rose significantly after two AZD1222 doses compared with day 0 and with MenACWY recipients. Because no samples from the day 14 peak response were available, repertoires could be characterized only after the peak T cell response. The whole spike protein was spanned by vaccine-associated CD4 TCRs, and dominant responses were seen in regions 160-218 and 743-854. Reportedly, close to half of the unique spike-specific TCRs recognized epitopes lying outside the regions that are mutated in the B.1.351 and B.1.1.7 variants.

As concerns this clone: Its target antigen remains unknown. Base qualities are not provided; no much larger clone lies one nucleotide away.

The CDR3 regions of human TCRbeta chains were analyzed by immunosequencing. Processing in the source paper ran as follows. TCRs in the repertoires were compared against a reference library of SARS-CoV-2-specific TCRs that had been generated with the MIRA antigen-specificity platform. Breadth was defined as the fraction of unique TCRs that were SARS-CoV-2-associated. Depth was defined as the fraction of total T cells that were SARS-CoV-2-associated. Using the MIRA data, every spike-specific TCR was mapped to the spike region that the TCR reacted to and assigned to either a CD4 or a CD8 class. Log10-transformed breadth and depth values were compared by one-way ANOVA with Sidak's multiple comparisons tests. This immuneACCESS table, as held by TCRdb, lists in-frame sequences with V and J called but not all clones. Of the missing ones, under half trace to an unresolved V gene in checked studies; the others have no known cause. For V, J and clone size, that table is used; D and trimming come from the DNA. This sample gives some 50,000 clones in total; approximately 84% of them show up just once. Clones ranked in the top ten supply 16% of the sample.

This specimen's time point label, per the study, means: baseline before first vaccination. Samples from vaccinated people were obtained from the UK trials COV001 and COV002, which included a single-blind randomized controlled phase 2/3 trial of AZD1222 (ChAdOx1 nCoV-19) in healthy adults. For TCRbeta chain sequencing, PBMC samples from trial participants were taken at day 0 and at day 28 after the second dose. In the germline V gene (reference sequence), CDR1 corresponds to WNHNN and CDR2 to SYGVQD. The CDR3 covers 11 residues, taking in both the cysteine and the phenylalanine. The read is trimmed to its CDR3 DNA, 33 bases read in frame from base 1. V sheds 10 bases and J sheds 1 base, leaving 8 bases between their ends.

The sequence derives from an adult in good health. The V gene is TRBV10-1 and the J gene is TRBJ2-7, with the D gene not confidently named. Source: peripheral blood, taken on day 0 of AZD1222 vaccination. The nucleotides read TGCGCCATCGCTACTTCCTACGAGCAGTACTTC. Protein translation: CAIATSYEQYF.